Each of the 20 T cell receptor beta chains below was sequenced from the same sample in a study of vaccination effects on CD4 cells after COVID-19. The method was immunoSEQ multiplex PCR; TCRdb's version includes in-frame clones alone and lacks a portion of them. The table has tens of thousands of clones, 76% seen once. Sequencing followed a ViraFEST assay step that expanded antigen-specific CD4+ T cells with viral peptide pools. Following culture for 9 to 11 days, CD4+ T cells were isolated. The person acquired a PCR-confirmed SARS-CoV-2 infection between March and December 2020. The antigens these receptors bind are not known. The material sequenced was CD4+ T cells from PBMCs cultured with HIV peptides, taken before COVID-19 vaccination. Documented subset: HIV-1 Nef peptide pool negative control/reference culture. The receptors originated from a human donor who had a prior SARS-CoV-2 infection.

This clone appeared a single time. The chain has TRBV19 and TRBJ2-7; no definite D call. Germline V gene sequence: CDR1 LNHDA, CDR2 SQIVND (reference sequence). The V end lost 1 base, the J end lost 0 bases, and 7 bases lay between the germline ends. This CDR3 has 14 amino acids. This chain's CDR3 is CASSIVPSSYEQYF. CDR3 DNA: TGTGCCAGTAGTATAGTTCCCTCCTCCTACGAGCAGTACTTC.

This chain links TRBV10-3 with TRBJ1-1; D is possibly TRBD1 (6 bases). Germline assignment: CDR1 ENHRY and CDR2 SYGVKD. The V and J ends lost 7 bases and 1 base respectively, with 10 bases between them. The CDR3 length is 13 residues. The CDR3 reads CAITGTTNTEAFF. The CDR3 bases are TGTGCCATCACCGGGACAACGAACACTGAAGCTTTCTTT.

In this sample, this clone turned up once. This chain joins TRBV29-1 and TRBJ2-3; D is uncertain. CDR1 SQVTM and CDR2 ANQGSEA come from the germline V gene. This CDR3 is built from 13 residues. Trimming shortened V by 2 bases and J by 4 bases, and 10 bases separated the two germline ends. The CDR3 reads CSVELGLPDTQYF. In DNA form, the CDR3 reads TGCAGCGTTGAACTGGGCCTCCCAGATACGCAGTATTTT.

V gene TRBV4-1 combines with J gene TRBJ2-3, with 7 positions matching TRBD2. V shed 1 base and J 9 bases; nucleotides not matched to a gene: 4. The CDR3 consists of 13 residues. Germline V lookup: CDR1 MGHRA, CDR2 YSYEKL. The CDR3 sequence is CASSQVGGWTQYF. The CDR3, as DNA: TGCGCCAGCAGCCAAGTCGGGGGGTGGACGCAGTATTTT.

V and J are TRBV7-3 and TRBJ2-5; D perhaps matches TRBD2 (5 bases). Deletions cut 4 bases from V and 5 bases from J, with 11 bases between. Germline V CDR1 and CDR2: SGHTA, FQGTGA. This CDR3 is built from 13 residues. The CDR3 protein is CASSSRGGETQYF. The CDR3 region has the DNA TGTGCCAGCAGCTCCCGAGGCGGGGAGACCCAGTACTTC.

This clone has only a few counts. V and J are TRBV15 and TRBJ1-1, with D hard to call. V lost 8 bases to trimming and J lost 6 bases, with 16 bases between them. This CDR3 comprises 13 residues. Germline CDR1 LNHNV, CDR2 YYDKDF (reference sequence). This CDR3 reads CATRTRSSAEAFF. The DNA of the CDR3 is TGTGCCACCCGCACTCGGTCGAGCGCTGAAGCTTTCTTT.

The chain has TRBV2 and TRBJ2-1; the D gene is possibly TRBD1 (6 bases). This CDR3 is 13 amino acids long. Germline CDR1 is SNHLY and CDR2 is FYNNEI. Trimming took 8 bases from V and 4 from J, leaving 12 bases between them. CDR3 in amino acids: CASGNRGYNEQFF. The CDR3 DNA reads TGTGCCAGCGGGAATAGGGGGTACAATGAGCAGTTCTTC.

The chain combines TRBV9 with TRBJ2-3; TRBD1 might be the D (6 bases). Trimming took 3 bases from V and 5 from J, leaving 19 bases between them. The germline gives CDR1 SGDLS, CDR2 YYNGEE. The CDR3 has 16 residues. CDR3 loop: CASSGRRQAQGDTQYF. The CDR3 DNA is TGTGCCAGCAGCGGAAGAAGACAGGCTCAGGGAGATACGCAGTATTTT.

V usage is TRBV6-5 and J usage is TRBJ1-5; 7 bases are shared with TRBD1. Germline V gene sequence: CDR1 MNHEY, CDR2 SVGAGI. The CDR3 has 15 amino acids. Losses at the gene ends were 0 bases for V and 6 bases for J; bases not matched to a gene: 5. The CDR3 spells CASSYSTGLGQPQHF. CDR3 coding DNA: TGTGCCAGCAGTTACTCGACAGGGCTTGGTCAGCCCCAGCATTTT.

This rearrangement joins TRBV5-1 to TRBJ2-3; D ambiguous. Germline V gene data show CDR1 as SGHRS and CDR2 as YFSETQ. With 0 bases removed from V and 2 bases from J, the gap between germline ends came to 4 bases. The CDR3 is made up of 13 amino acids. CDR3 in amino acids: CASSLVITDTQYF. CDR3 DNA: TGCGCCAGCAGCTTGGTGATCACAGATACGCAGTATTTT.

V usage is TRBV5-1 and J usage is TRBJ2-3; either TRBD1 or TRBD2 may fit D (5 bases each). The CDR3 contains 19 residues. V was pared by 0 bases and J by 4 bases, with 24 bases between. CDR1 is SGHRS and CDR2 is YFSETQ in the germline V gene. The chain's CDR3 is CASSLVGPGMLLDSDTQYF. In DNA form, the CDR3 reads TGCGCCAGCAGCTTGGTGGGACCGGGGATGTTGTTGGATTCAGATACGCAGTATTTT.

J is TRBJ1-3 and V is TRBV3-1 (or the pseudogene TRBV3-2); D might be TRBD1 (5 bases). The CDR3 runs to 13 residues. Trimming took 8 bases from V and 2 from J, leaving 10 bases between them. Germline V lookup: CDR1 LGHDT, CDR2 YNNKEL (reference sequence). The CDR3 coding sequence is TGTGCCAGCTCCCAGGGCCCTGGAAACACCATATATTTT. Translated: CASSQGPGNTIYF.

The rearrangement links TRBV7-9 to TRBJ2-5; D possibly uses TRBD1 or TRBD2 (6 bases each). The CDR3 loop spans 15 amino acids. The V end lost 3 bases, the J end lost 5 bases, and 16 bases lay between the germline ends. CDR1 and CDR2 (germline): SEHNR, FQNEAQ (reference sequence). The CDR3 spells CASSFGVGGRETQYF. The CDR3 DNA follows: TGTGCCAGCAGCTTCGGTGTGGGGGGCAGGGAGACCCAGTACTTC.

This chain uses TRBV3-1 (or the pseudogene TRBV3-2) with TRBJ2-1, with D possibly TRBD2 on 5 matching bases. V lost 2 bases and J 5 bases, leaving 13 bases between the germline ends. The CDR3 length is 15 residues. The germline V gene has CDR1 LGHDT and CDR2 YNNKEL (reference sequence). The DNA of the CDR3 is TGTGCCAGCAGCCAACGTGGGAGCTTCGACAATGAGCAGTTCTTC. Its protein product is CASSQRGSFDNEQFF.

V is TRBV7-5 and J is TRBJ2-5. TRBV7-5 is reported as a pseudogene. This CDR3 spans 17 amino acids. As DNA, the CDR3 is TGTGCCAGATCTCCTGGACCTATCCGGGACCACAGGCCGGCCCAGTACTTC. It is translated as CARSPGPIRDHRPAQYF.

The sample holds one count of this clone. The chain joins TRBV5-1 to TRBJ1-2; TRBD1 is a possible D gene (5 bases). CDR1 is SGHRS and CDR2 is YFSETQ in the germline V gene. Trimming removed 0 bases at V and 3 bases at J, with 12 bases between. There are 15 residues in the CDR3. The CDR3 DNA is TGCGCCAGCAGCTTGGCCGGCAGGGCGGACTATGGCTACACCTTC. It yields the protein CASSLAGRADYGYTF.

This clone appeared once. The chain recombines TRBV4-1 with TRBJ1-5; 7 nucleotides line up with TRBD1. Looked up from germline, CDR1 is MGHRA and CDR2 is YSYEKL. V lost 4 bases to trimming and J lost 4 bases; unmatched junction nucleotides: 16. The CDR3 is made up of 18 amino acids. Here the CDR3 reads CASSRRFSGTELNQPQHF. The CDR3 DNA sequence: TGCGCCAGCAGCCGTCGATTCTCCGGGACAGAGCTAAATCAGCCCCAGCATTTT.

The chain couples TRBV19 to TRBJ2-2; the D gene is possibly TRBD1 (6 bases). V was cut by 1 base and J by 2 bases, with 11 bases left in between. The CDR3 is 16 amino acids. Germline-derived CDR1 and CDR2 are LNHDA and SQIVND (reference sequence). The CDR3 region has the DNA TGTGCCAGTAGTATAGGTGGGGGCGTTAACACCGGGGAGCTGTTTTTT. Its translation is CASSIGGGVNTGELFF.

This clone was seen more than once but under ten times. The chain has TRBV18 and TRBJ1-6, with a weak D call TRBD1 (5 bases). Germline CDR1 KGHSH, CDR2 LQKENI. CDR3 size: 13 residues. V dropped 2 bases and J dropped 10 bases, with 9 bases sitting between them. CDR3 amino acids: CASSPTDSSPLHF. The CDR3 DNA sequence: TGTGCCAGCTCACCAACCGACAGCTCACCCCTCCACTTT.

This clone was picked up one time. The J gene is TRBJ2-5, the V gene TRBV7-9; the match to TRBD2 covers 10 bases. Germline lookup yields CDR1 SEHNR and CDR2 FQNEAQ (reference sequence). The ends lost 2 bases at V and 5 bases at J; junction bases unmatched: 8. This CDR3 spans 16 amino acids. The CDR3 sequence: CASSLFPAGGPETQYF. The CDR3 coding sequence is TGTGCCAGCAGCTTATTCCCAGCGGGAGGGCCGGAGACCCAGTACTTC.